This entry describes one T cell receptor (beta chain). Its antigen is still unknown. No quality values exist for individual bases; no much larger clone is one base distant. Preparation of the library involved the immunoSEQ multiplex PCR assay. Imported from immuneACCESS, the table was reduced by TCRdb to in-frame sequences with V and J called. These copies leave out some clones; in studies compared against another copy, an unresolved V gene accounts for under half, and the cause of the remainder is not known. For this sample there are 80,000 to 100,000 clones; about nine tenths appear just once. The top ten constitute 2.5% to 3.5% of the sample. The data were taken from a study of control samples from healthy donors and cancer patients (TCRdb year 2020). Trimming takes 4 bases from V and 0 bases from J, and the germline ends sit 19 bases apart. CDR1 and CDR2 were assigned from the germline V gene (reference sequence) as WNHNN and SYGVQD. From the cysteine up to the phenylalanine, the CDR3 has a length of 18 residues. The read is trimmed to its CDR3 DNA, 54 bases read in frame from base 1.

The TCR was taken from a human donor in good health. The donor label of this sample is uncertain. The chain is encoded by TRBV10-1 joined to TRBJ1-5; the D segment could be TRBD1, given 5 matching bases. The specimen was blood. In nucleotides, the sequence is TGCGCCAGCAGTGCACGTGGGGGGGGTGAGGATAGCAATCAGCCCCAGCATTTT. Protein translation: CASSARGGGEDSNQPQHF.